Listed here is a single T cell receptor (beta chain). Data came from immunoSEQ multiplex PCR; TCRdb stores just in-frame clones and leaves some out. The top ten hold roughly 2.5% of the sample, which has roughly 130,000 clones, about 88% seen once. This sample was taken from a study of blood T cell repertoires in COVID-19. Germline V CDR1 and CDR2: SNHLY, FYNNEI. This CDR3 is 15 amino acids long. The trim removed 7 bases at V and 4 bases at J, leaving 9 bases unmatched. Sequences were obtained from peripheral blood. J is TRBJ2-2 and V is TRBV2, with 7 bases identical to TRBD2. This clonotype originated in a human donor with COVID-19, enrolled during active disease. The donor label of this sample is uncertain. CDR3 DNA: TGTGCCAGCACTCGTCCGGGGGGTCTCACCGGGGAGCTGTTTTTT. Amino acid sequence: CASTRPGGLTGELFF.